This section outlines one T cell receptor beta chain sequence together with its context. This sample is part of a study of blood T cell repertoires in COVID-19. Study context: Sites in the United States, Italy and Spain provided acute and convalescent COVID-19 samples. T cells, B-cell-depleted T cells, or PBMCs supplied cDNA or gDNA.

Authors' methods: Estimation of nucleated cell counts was performed using reference gene primer amplification. Here immunoSEQ multiplex PCR was the method, and the copy in TCRdb shows in-frame clones only, minus some. The DNA gave D and trimming, while V, J and clone size come from that table. The sample includes 140,000 to 150,000 clones, about four fifths seen only once; the top ten take roughly 8.2%. Germline V gives CDR1 SNHLY, CDR2 FYNNEI. There are 13 residues in the CDR3. Trimming removed 4 bases at V and 1 base at J, with 7 bases between. Sample: peripheral blood. The receptor was isolated from a human donor in a cohort sampled during active COVID-19. J is TRBJ1-1 and V is TRBV2; no definite D call. CDR3 in amino acids: CASSGLRNTEAFF. CDR3 in DNA: TGTGCCAGCAGTGGACTGAGGAACACTGAAGCTTTCTTT.